This T cell receptor beta chain was sequenced during a study of human T cells and chemical hapten exposure. Study background: Patch testing placed 0.01% DPC on the upper back, with readings at 6 days. Findings of the study overall: Large CDR3 similarity clusters arose significantly more often from expanded TCRs than from controls.

Only a few counts were recorded for this clonotype. Its antigen is unknown. Time point in this sample: patch test 1, 2 weeks after DPC sensitization. The treatment was: therapeutic diphenylcyclopropenone sensitization with weekly scalp DPC. Individual cDNA molecules (in the library) carried attached unique molecular identifiers. TCRdb re-called the RACE reads through MiXCR, storing one row per CDR3 protein. The repertoire consists of just over 80,000 distinct CDR3 sequences, with approximately 12% occurring once and the leading ten covering 4% to 5.5%. Trimming pared 0 bases from V and 4 bases from J, leaving 8 bases between. The CDR3 has 14 amino acids.

The input for sequencing was whole blood, taken in connection with sensitization to the hapten diphenylcyclopropenone (DPC). The chain uses TRBV23-1 and TRBJ2-3; D may be TRBD2 (6 bases). TRBV23-1 is identified as an open reading frame with a role that is uncertain. The sequence derives from a woman between 45 and 60 years old with alopecia areata. Some clones in this sample may be carry-over from other donors' samples. The CDR3 spells CASSQSEGPDTQYF. The DNA for the CDR3 is TGCGCCAGCAGTCAATCGGAGGGCCCAGATACGCAGTATTTT.